Each of the 25 T cell receptor beta chains below was sequenced from the same sample in a study of blood T cells in healthy people across ages. Primed by a sample-barcoded 5' primer and a J-beta primer mix, a second PCR proceeded for about 7 to 11 cycles. TCRdb redid the calling of the 5' RACE reads with MiXCR, one entry per CDR3 protein. In the table there are about 640,000 distinct CDR3 sequences, 58% of which are singletons. What was sequenced was blood. The source is a man aged 60 to 75 in good health.

The chain employs TRBV11-3 and TRBJ1-2, with D possibly TRBD1 on 6 matching bases. CDR1 and CDR2 (germline): SGHNT, YENEEA. This CDR3 spans 15 amino acids. V was trimmed by 2 bases and J by 7 bases, leaving 17 bases between them. CDR3 amino acids: CASSLRGDNGGGYTF. The DNA for the CDR3 is TGTGCCAGCAGCTTAAGGGGGGACAACGGCGGTGGCTACACCTTC.

The chain uses TRBV11-2 and TRBJ2-7, with TRBD1 matching over 7 bases. TRBJ2-5 explains the end of the DNA better; the J call may be wrong. Germline-derived CDR1 and CDR2 are SGHAT and FQNNGV. The CDR3 has 15 amino acids. CDR3 bases: TGTGCCAGCAGCTTAGATGAGGGCAGGGGGAAGACCCAGTACTTC. Protein sequence: CASSLDEGRGKTQYF.

The V gene is TRBV25-1, the J gene TRBJ1-6; TRBD1 is a possible D gene (6 bases). This CDR3 is 17 amino acids long. Germline V lookup: CDR1 MGHDK, CDR2 SYGVNS. V shed 3 bases and J shed 10 bases, with 22 bases lying between them. Here the CDR3 reads CASSDQSRGGRWSPLHF. In DNA, the CDR3 is TGTGCCAGCAGTGACCAATCGCGAGGGGGAAGATGGTCACCCCTCCACTTT. Full variable domain (outside the CDR3, taken from reference TRBV25-1 and TRBJ1-6): EADIYQTPRYLVIGTGKKITLECSQTMGHDKMYWYQQDPGMELHLIHYSYGVNSTEKGDLSSESTVSRIRTEHFPLTLESARPSHTSQYLCASSDQSRGGRWSPLHFGNGTRLTVT.

The rearrangement uses TRBV6-1 and TRBJ2-5; D is unclear. CDR1 MNHNS and CDR2 SASEGT come from the germline V gene. V dropped 5 bases and J dropped 2 bases, with 18 bases sitting between them. The CDR3 contains 16 residues. The CDR3 DNA reads TGTGCCAGCAGTCTTAGAACCCCAGGTTCACAAGAGACCCAGTACTTC. Amino acids: CASSLRTPGSQETQYF.

The table lists this clonotype with a few counts. The J gene is TRBJ2-5, the V gene TRBV12-3 or TRBV12-4, with D possibly matching TRBD2 (6 bases). The ends were cut back, 5 bases at V and 11 bases at J, with 15 bases in the middle. The CDR3 consists of 12 residues. The CDR3 region is CASSPTRTEQYF. For the CDR3, the DNA is TGTGCCAGCAGTCCGACTAGGACTGAGCAGTACTTC.

This clonotype was counted only a few times. The chain carries TRBV5-6 and TRBJ2-7, with D uncertain. Per germline, CDR1 SGHDT and CDR2 YYEEEE. The CDR3 is 13 amino acids. V lost 0 bases and J lost 4, with 8 bases in between. The CDR3 here is CASSLAVGYEQYF. The CDR3 DNA reads as TGTGCCAGCAGCTTGGCCGTGGGGTACGAGCAGTACTTC.

The chain employs TRBV4-1 and TRBJ2-7; 7 bases align to TRBD2. Trimming at V came to 0 bases and at J to 1 base, leaving 6 bases not matched to a gene. The CDR3 loop spans 16 amino acids. CDR1 and CDR2 (germline): MGHRA, YSYEKL. The CDR3 protein is CASSQDLWGGSYEQYF. The CDR3 bases are TGCGCCAGCAGCCAAGATCTGTGGGGGGGTTCCTACGAGCAGTACTTC.

The V call is TRBV7-2, the J call TRBJ1-2, with D uncertain. The CDR3 has 14 amino acids. The germline V gene encodes CDR1 SGHTA and CDR2 FQGNSA. V was cut by 5 bases and J by 0 bases, with 10 bases left in between. This CDR3 is CASSPLIANYGYTF. CDR3 nucleotides: TGTGCCAGCAGCCCTCTTATCGCTAACTATGGCTACACCTTC.

This clonotype was seen a single time. This rearrangement joins TRBV7-2 to TRBJ2-3, with 7 bases identical to TRBD1. From germline, CDR1 is SGHTA and CDR2 FQGNSA. The length of the CDR3 is 16 residues. The junction had 11 bases not matched to a gene; V was cut back by 5 bases and J by 3 bases. The CDR3 DNA is TGTGCCAGCAGCCCCAGGGGGATTGTGTTAACAGATACGCAGTATTTT. This codes for CASSPRGIVLTDTQYF. The full variable domain, in which reference TRBV7-2 and TRBJ2-3 provide the parts outside the CDR3, is GAGVSQSPSNKVTEKGKDVELRCDPISGHTALYWYRQSLGQGLEFLIYFQGNSAPDKSGLPSDRFSAERTGGSVSTLTIQRTQQEDSAVYLCASSPRGIVLTDTQYFGPGTRLTVL.

The chain couples TRBV6-5 to TRBJ1-4; unclear D gene. The CDR3 contains 13 residues. V lost 7 bases to trimming and J lost 3 bases, with 9 bases between them. From germline, CDR1 is MNHEY and CDR2 SVGAGI. As DNA, the CDR3 is TGTGCCAGCATGAGGGTACCTAATGAAAAACTGTTTTTT. This encodes CASMRVPNEKLFF.

A single count supports this clonotype. This CDR3 is CASSLWTSGGPRETQYF. The CDR3 region has the DNA TGTGCCAGCAGTCTATGGACTAGCGGGGGGCCCCGGGAGACCCAGTACTTC. V usage is TRBV2 and J usage is TRBJ2-5, with TRBD2 matching 14 bases. The CDR3 runs to 17 residues. Germline CDR1 and CDR2: SNHLY and FYNNEI. V shed 5 bases, J shed 5 bases, and the junction held 10 bases outside the gene matches.

As for this clonotype: A read error may account for a junction end that differs from germline. This chain links TRBV5-5 with TRBJ1-5; D remains unclear. This CDR3 has 13 amino acids. CDR1 is SGHKS, CDR2 YYEKEE, per germline (reference sequence). CDR3 loop: CAGSPYGNQPQHF. In nucleotides, the CDR3 is TGTGCCGGCAGCCCCTATGGCAATCAGCCCCAGCATTTT. Combining the CDR3 with reference TRBV5-5 and TRBJ1-5 gives the whole variable domain DAGVTQSPTHLIKTRGQQVTLRCSPISGHKSVSWYQQVLGQGPQFIFQYYEKEERGRGNFPDRFSARQFPNYSSELNVNALLLGDSALYLCAGSPYGNQPQHFGDGTRLSIL.

This chain links TRBV2 with TRBJ2-7, with a possible D match to TRBD2 (6 bases). This CDR3 has 12 amino acids. Trimming stripped 1 base from V and 5 bases from J, with 6 bases between. Germline V gives CDR1 SNHLY, CDR2 FYNNEI. CDR3 nucleotide sequence: TGTGCCAGCAGTGAAGGGACTAACGAGCAGTACTTC. Protein: CASSEGTNEQYF.

The V gene is TRBV7-9, the J gene TRBJ2-5, with 7 bases fitting TRBD2. The trim removed 5 bases at V and 7 bases at J, leaving 13 bases unmatched. Germline V gene lookup returns CDR1 SEHNR and CDR2 FQNEAQ (reference sequence). This CDR3 comprises 15 residues. The CDR3 nucleotides are TGTGCCAGCAGCCCTCGTAGGGACTACCTAACGACCCAGTACTTC. Its translation is CASSPRRDYLTTQYF.

The chain carries TRBV12-3 or TRBV12-4 and TRBJ2-1; the match to TRBD1 covers 9 bases. The ends lost 7 bases at V and 7 bases at J; junction bases unmatched: 11. The CDR3 has 15 residues. The CDR3 DNA follows: TGTGCCAGCACCAGGGACAGGGACTTGGGTAATGAGCAGTTCTTC. This encodes CASTRDRDLGNEQFF.

The chain links TRBV4-1 to TRBJ2-3; D gene unclear. This CDR3 is 14 amino acids long. Germline loops: CDR1 MGHRA, CDR2 YSYEKL. Trimming left V 4 bases short and J 2 bases short, with 10 bases between. CDR3 in amino acids: CASSLLEPTDTQYF. CDR3 coding DNA: TGCGCCAGCAGCCTCTTAGAACCCACAGATACGCAGTATTTT.

The rearrangement links TRBV7-9 to TRBJ2-7; D call uncertain. Germline lookup yields CDR1 SEHNR and CDR2 FQNEAQ (reference sequence). V was cut by 3 bases and J by 1 base, with 4 bases left in between. The CDR3 has 12 amino acids. The CDR3 loop is CASSFISYEQYF. The DNA of the CDR3 is TGTGCCAGCAGCTTCATTTCCTACGAGCAGTACTTC.

A few counts support this clonotype. The genes are TRBV6-5 and TRBJ2-7; 13 bases line up with TRBD2. The CDR3 runs to 17 residues. The germline V gene encodes CDR1 MNHEY and CDR2 SVGAGI. Losses at the gene ends were 7 bases for V and 0 bases for J; bases not matched to a gene: 9. CDR3 loop: CASTRLAGGVGSYEQYF. CDR3 nucleotide sequence: TGTGCCAGCACCCGACTAGCGGGGGGCGTGGGCTCCTACGAGCAGTACTTC.

This clonotype was observed a few times. This chain uses TRBV14 with TRBJ2-7; TRBD1 aligns across 8 bases. Germline V lookup: CDR1 SGHDN, CDR2 FVKESK. The CDR3 loop spans 13 amino acids. V lost 4 bases, J lost 12 bases, and 11 bases stayed unmatched. The CDR3 protein is CASSRPGQVKSYF. The DNA of the CDR3 is TGTGCCAGCAGCCGCCCGGGACAGGTGAAATCGTACTTC.

This chain joins TRBV7-9 and TRBJ2-7; TRBD2 matches 9 bases. There are 15 residues in the CDR3. Germline CDR1 and CDR2: SEHNR and FQNEAQ (reference sequence). With V trimmed by 2 bases and J by 4 bases, 6 bases remained unmatched. The CDR3 region has the DNA TGTGCCAGCAGCTTAATCCCTAGCGGGGAGTACGAGCAGTACTTC. This encodes CASSLIPSGEYEQYF.

The chain links TRBV29-1 to TRBJ2-5, with D perhaps assigned TRBD1 or TRBD2 (5 bases each). Per the germline V gene, CDR1 is SQVTM and CDR2 is ANQGSEA. The CDR3 has 9 residues. CDR3 coding DNA: TGCAGTGAGCCCAGGGAGCAGTACTTC. Its translation: CSEPREQYF. Variable domain in full (rest from reference TRBV29-1 and TRBJ2-5): SAVISQKPSRDICQRGTSLTIQCQVDSQVTMMFWYRQQPGQSLTLIATANQGSEATYESGFVIDKFPISRPNLTFSTLTVSNMSPEDSSIYLCSEPREQYFGPGTRLLVL.

J is TRBJ2-2 and V is TRBV15; unclear D gene. CDR3 length equals 15 residues. Trimming removed 2 bases from V and 7 bases from J, with 14 bases in between. Germline assignment: CDR1 LNHNV and CDR2 YYDKDF (reference sequence). CDR3 bases: TGTGCCACCAGCAGAAACGGGCCTATGCGCGGGGAGCTGTTTTTT. Encoded protein: CATSRNGPMRGELFF.

This clonotype was seen a few times. The rearrangement links TRBV27 to TRBJ2-3; a weak D match, TRBD1 (7 bases). V was clipped by 2 bases and J by 5 bases, with 20 bases between them. CDR1 MNHEY and CDR2 SMNVEV come from the germline V gene (reference sequence). The CDR3 has 17 amino acids. CDR3 region: CASSLMGGGGAKDTQYF. The DNA of the CDR3 is TGTGCCAGCAGTTTAATGGGTGGAGGGGGCGCAAAAGATACGCAGTATTTT.

The chain uses TRBV20-1 and TRBJ2-6, with 9 bases matching TRBD1. The V and J ends lost 5 bases and 2 bases, in that order; junction bases with no gene match: 7. Per the germline V gene, CDR1 is DFQATT and CDR2 is SNEGSKA (reference sequence). The CDR3 loop spans 16 amino acids. The CDR3 DNA sequence: TGCAGTGCTCTTCGGGACAGGGACCCTGGGGCCAACGTCCTGACTTTC. It encodes CSALRDRDPGANVLTF.

The J gene is TRBJ2-1, the V gene TRBV9; the D gene is possibly TRBD2 (6 bases). The CDR3 is made up of 17 amino acids. Germline CDR1 is SGDLS and CDR2 is YYNGEE. V lost 3 bases and J 0 bases, leaving 16 bases between the germline ends. Here the CDR3 reads CASSDSPASASYNEQFF. CDR3 nucleotides: TGTGCCAGCAGCGACTCCCCCGCTAGCGCCTCCTACAATGAGCAGTTCTTC.